This T cell receptor beta chain was recorded in a study of cytomegalovirus exposure and HLA in healthy donors. There are 15 residues in the CDR3. Looked up from germline, CDR1 is MNHEY and CDR2 is SMNVEV (reference sequence). V gave up 6 bases and J gave up 6 bases; unmatched junction bases: 8. The study, taken as a whole, reports: Three chains tied to CMV proved CMV antigen-specific in vitro. Follow-up analysis later connected one missense variant in DCLRE1C with trimming of TCR beta V- and J-genes. Indistinguishable V segments, including TRBV6-2 and TRBV6-3, were excluded.

Primers included in the PCR were 60 Vbeta and 13 Jbeta primers. Here immunoSEQ multiplex PCR was the method, and the copy in TCRdb shows in-frame clones only, minus some. Found here are roughly 130,000 clones, 60% to 85% of them singletons; the top ten hold just over 1%. As regards this clone: Its cognate antigen is unknown.

The V call is TRBV27, the J call TRBJ2-1, with 10 bases fitting TRBD2. The source material was PBMCs. The clonotype was recovered from a human donor in good health. CDR3 DNA sequence: TGTGCCAGCAGGAGAGCGGGGGGGTCTGGCAATGAGCAGTTCTTC. Protein product: CASRRAGGSGNEQFF.